A single sample gave rise to the 22 T cell receptor beta chains below, sequenced in a study of a mutant IDH1 vaccine in newly diagnosed glioma. Specified time point: week 11, during vaccination. Each vaccine dose was 300 ug of mutant IDH1 20-mer peptide, with topical imiquimod. The assay was immunoSEQ multiplex PCR, and TCRdb's table has in-frame clones only and misses some. The sample shows 60,000 to 75,000 clones, around 80% of them seen only once. These receptors have no known antigen. The input for sequencing was PBMCs, taken from a glioma patient whose treatment included an IDH1 peptide vaccine. The receptor source for this set is a man in his thirties or forties with glioma.

The chain has TRBV10-2 and TRBJ2-5; no clear D. V dropped 3 bases and J dropped 4 bases, with 12 bases sitting between them. This CDR3 spans 14 amino acids. Germline-derived CDR1 and CDR2 are WSHSY and SAAADI. CDR3 coding DNA: TGCGCCAGCAGTGATGTGGGCAGAGGAGAGACCCAGTACTTC. Its translation is CASSDVGRGETQYF.

V gene TRBV2 combines with J gene TRBJ1-1, with a possible D match to TRBD1 (6 bases). V was shortened by 7 bases and J by 4 bases, with 10 bases between the two germline ends. Germline lookup yields CDR1 SNHLY and CDR2 FYNNEI. The CDR3 covers 12 residues. The CDR3 here is CASNRVGTEAFF. CDR3 DNA sequence: TGTGCCAGCAACAGGGTCGGCACTGAAGCTTTCTTT.

The CDR3 DNA sequence: TGTGCCAGCAGCCGACGGACAGGGGAGGAAAAACTGTTTTTT. Translation: CASSRRTGEEKLFF. The chain uses TRBV7-2 and TRBJ1-4; 9 nucleotides match TRBD1. Germline V gene lookup returns CDR1 SGHTA and CDR2 FQGNSA. There are 14 residues in the CDR3. V trimming: 5 bases; J trimming: 8 bases; junction bases outside the gene matches: 6.

The chain combines TRBV7-9 with TRBJ1-5, with unresolved D. The CDR3 consists of 13 residues. Deletions cut 5 bases from V and 3 bases from J, with 8 bases between. Germline CDR1 SEHNR, CDR2 FQNEAQ (reference sequence). Here the CDR3 DNA reads TGTGCCAGCAGCCCTGATGTCAATCAGCCCCAGCATTTT. It codes for CASSPDVNQPQHF. Looking up the rest from reference TRBV7-9 and TRBJ1-5 gives the full variable domain: DTGVSQNPRHKITKRGQNVTFRCDPISEHNRLYWYRQTLGQGPEFLTYFQNEAQLEKSRLLSDRFSAERPKGSFSTLEIQRTEQGDSAMYLCASSPDVNQPQHFGDGTRLSIL.

The genes are TRBV6-1 and TRBJ1-5; D might be TRBD1 (5 bases). V shed 7 bases and J shed 4 bases, with 11 bases lying between them. CDR1 MNHNS and CDR2 SASEGT come from the germline V gene. There are 13 residues in the CDR3. CDR3 DNA sequence: TGTGCCAGCAACCCAGGGTGGAATCAGCCCCAGCATTTT. This sequence encodes CASNPGWNQPQHF.

CDR3 DNA sequence: TGTGCCAGCAGTGAGGGAGCGGGGGGGGCCCAGTACTTC. Residues: CASSEGAGGAQYF. The V call is TRBV9, the J call TRBJ2-5, with 10 positions matching TRBD2. From germline, CDR1 is SGDLS and CDR2 YYNGEE. The trim removed 5 bases at V and 9 bases at J, leaving 7 bases unmatched. The CDR3 sequence is 13 residues long.

This rearrangement joins TRBV4-1 to TRBJ1-2; D gene ambiguous. V lost 0 bases and J 2 bases, leaving 10 bases between the germline ends. This CDR3 comprises 15 residues. CDR1 and CDR2 from the germline V gene are MGHRA and YSYEKL. CDR3: CASSQDPGANYGYTF. CDR3 bases: TGCGCCAGCAGCCAAGATCCGGGCGCGAACTATGGCTACACCTTC.

The chain has TRBV7-9 and TRBJ2-7; D is possibly TRBD2 (5 bases). The CDR3 length is 13 residues. V gave up 4 bases and J gave up 2 bases, with 9 bases separating them. The germline V gene encodes CDR1 SEHNR and CDR2 FQNEAQ (reference sequence). CDR3 in amino acids: CASSSLATYEQYF. CDR3 in DNA: TGTGCCAGCAGCTCCTTAGCGACCTACGAGCAGTACTTC. The full variable domain, rest sourced from reference TRBV7-9 and TRBJ2-7, is DTGVSQNPRHKITKRGQNVTFRCDPISEHNRLYWYRQTLGQGPEFLTYFQNEAQLEKSRLLSDRFSAERPKGSFSTLEIQRTEQGDSAMYLCASSSLATYEQYFGPGTRLTVT.

This clone was recorded once. The chain links TRBV6-1 to TRBJ1-4; 7 bases fit TRBD1. Germline trimming cut 4 bases from V and 7 bases from J; bases unmatched to any gene: 9. Germline CDR1 reads MNHNS; CDR2 reads SASEGT. The CDR3 covers 15 residues. As DNA, the CDR3 is TGTGCCAGCAGTGCTCAAACAGGGGTGCCTGAAAAACTGTTTTTT. Its translation is CASSAQTGVPEKLFF.

This clone was picked up a small number of times. This chain connects TRBV7-2 to TRBJ2-1; 11 bases are shared with TRBD1. Germline V lookup: CDR1 SGHTA, CDR2 FQGNSA. V was pared by 0 bases and J by 7 bases, with 17 bases of the junction left unmatched. The CDR3 extends over 20 amino acids. The CDR3 nucleotides are TGTGCCAGCAGCTTAGCGTTCCTACCTGACCCGGGACAGGGGGTAAATGAGCAGTTCTTC. It specifies CASSLAFLPDPGQGVNEQFF.

This clone was counted once. This chain joins TRBV7-9 and TRBJ2-3; 7 bases are shared with TRBD2. CDR3 length: 13 residues. Germline CDR1 and CDR2: SEHNR and FQNEAQ (reference sequence). Losses at the gene ends were 8 bases for V and 0 bases for J; bases not matched to a gene: 2. Here the CDR3 reads CASLSGSTDTQYF. CDR3 in DNA: TGTGCCAGCCTTAGCGGGAGCACAGATACGCAGTATTTT.

This rearrangement joins TRBV6-7 to TRBJ2-7, with a possible D match to TRBD1 (5 bases). TRBV6-7 is known as an ORF, though its function is uncertain. CDR3 length: 11 amino acids. The V gene lost 5 bases and the J gene lost 4 bases, with 6 bases spanning the gap. In nucleotides, the CDR3 is TGTGCCAGCAGTAGGGGTTACGAGCAGTACTTC. This sequence encodes CASSRGYEQYF.

The CDR3, as DNA: TGTGCCAGCAGTTACGTAGACGGTTACACCTTC. Translation: CASSYVDGYTF. The rearrangement uses TRBV28 and TRBJ1-2; no firm D call. CDR3 length: 11 residues. In germline, CDR1 is MDHEN, CDR2 SYDVKM. The germline V and J ends were trimmed by 4 bases and 11 bases, with 11 bases remaining between them.

The chain combines TRBV2 with TRBJ2-1, with D perhaps matching TRBD2 (6 bases). The CDR3 totals 16 residues. Germline V lookup: CDR1 SNHLY, CDR2 FYNNEI. V was trimmed by 1 base and J by 7 bases, leaving 17 bases between them. CDR3 in amino acids: CASSEGRAGKWNEQFF. CDR3 bases: TGTGCCAGCAGTGAAGGAAGGGCGGGGAAGTGGAATGAGCAGTTCTTC.

The V and J genes are TRBV13 and TRBJ1-5; 9 positions match TRBD1. After removal of 4 bases from V and 4 bases from J, the junction contained 5 bases not matched to a gene. The CDR3 spans 15 residues. Germline CDR1 PRHDT, CDR2 FYEKMQ (reference sequence). CDR3 sequence reads: CASSSAGTGNQPQHF. The CDR3 region has the DNA TGTGCCAGCAGCTCCGCCGGGACAGGGAATCAGCCCCAGCATTTT. The entire variable domain, with the rest obtained from reference TRBV13 and TRBJ1-5, is as follows: AAGVIQSPRHLIKEKRETATLKCYPIPRHDTVYWYQQGPGQDPQFLISFYEKMQSDKGSIPDRFSAQQFSDYHSELNMSSLELGDSALYFCASSSAGTGNQPQHFGDGTRLSIL.

The J gene is TRBJ2-2, the V gene TRBV7-9, with TRBD2 matching over 10 bases. Trimming at V came to 2 bases and at J to 7 bases, leaving 4 bases not matched to a gene. CDR1 SEHNR and CDR2 FQNEAQ come from the germline V gene (reference sequence). CDR3 length: 15 residues. CDR3 nucleotides: TGTGCCAGCAGCTTAATTAGCGGGAGGATCGGGGAGCTGTTTTTT. Its translation: CASSLISGRIGELFF.

The gene calls are TRBV7-9 and TRBJ1-1, with 7 bases matching TRBD1. Per germline, CDR1 SEHNR and CDR2 FQNEAQ (reference sequence). The CDR3 sequence is 12 residues long. The V gene end was trimmed by 1 base and the J gene end by 9 bases; junction bases not matched to a gene: 2. CDR3 loop: CASSLGQGQAFF. In nucleotides, the CDR3 is TGTGCCAGCAGCTTAGGACAGGGCCAAGCTTTCTTT.

This chain uses TRBV7-3 with TRBJ1-6; unclear D gene. Germline values: CDR1 SGHTA, CDR2 FQGTGA. CDR3 length: 14 amino acids. V gave up 4 bases and J gave up 8 bases, with 12 bases separating them. The CDR3 here is CASSSGFGDSPLHF. CDR3 coding DNA: TGTGCCAGCAGCTCGGGATTTGGTGATTCACCCCTCCACTTT.

This chain connects TRBV6-5 to TRBJ1-3, with D possibly being TRBD1 (6 bases). This CDR3 has 14 residues. V was clipped by 7 bases and J by 0 bases, with 10 bases between them. Germline CDR1 reads MNHEY; CDR2 reads SVGAGI. Here the CDR3 reads CASTPGDSGNTIYF. The CDR3 DNA sequence: TGTGCCAGCACTCCAGGGGACTCTGGAAACACCATATATTTT.

The gene calls are TRBV5-1 and TRBJ2-6, with TRBD1 matching 12 bases. The J segment lost 2 bases and the V segment lost 3 bases, leaving 3 bases of the junction unmatched. The CDR3 is 17 residues long. The germline V gene encodes CDR1 SGHRS and CDR2 YFSETQ. CDR3 DNA sequence: TGCGCCAGCAGCTCGGGACAGGGGGCTCCTGGGGCCAACGTCCTGACTTTC. Translating it yields CASSSGQGAPGANVLTF.

This CDR3 reads CSVKTGDEQYF. CDR3 coding DNA: TGCAGCGTGAAAACAGGGGACGAGCAGTACTTC. V is TRBV29-1 and J is TRBJ2-5, with 7 positions matching TRBD1. The assigned J gene may be wrong: the sequence end matches TRBJ2-7 better. CDR1 is SQVTM, CDR2 ANQGSEA, per germline. The CDR3 totals 11 residues.

The chain uses TRBV2 and TRBJ2-3, with TRBD2 identical over 12 bases. The V and J ends lost 0 bases and 2 bases, in that order; junction bases with no gene match: 12. There are 20 residues in the CDR3. The V gene's germline CDR1 is SNHLY and CDR2 FYNNEI. CDR3 sequence (DNA): TGTGCCAGCAGTGAAGCAAGGACTAGCGGGATAATAGCTATCACAGATACGCAGTATTTT. Its protein product is CASSEARTSGIIAITDTQYF.